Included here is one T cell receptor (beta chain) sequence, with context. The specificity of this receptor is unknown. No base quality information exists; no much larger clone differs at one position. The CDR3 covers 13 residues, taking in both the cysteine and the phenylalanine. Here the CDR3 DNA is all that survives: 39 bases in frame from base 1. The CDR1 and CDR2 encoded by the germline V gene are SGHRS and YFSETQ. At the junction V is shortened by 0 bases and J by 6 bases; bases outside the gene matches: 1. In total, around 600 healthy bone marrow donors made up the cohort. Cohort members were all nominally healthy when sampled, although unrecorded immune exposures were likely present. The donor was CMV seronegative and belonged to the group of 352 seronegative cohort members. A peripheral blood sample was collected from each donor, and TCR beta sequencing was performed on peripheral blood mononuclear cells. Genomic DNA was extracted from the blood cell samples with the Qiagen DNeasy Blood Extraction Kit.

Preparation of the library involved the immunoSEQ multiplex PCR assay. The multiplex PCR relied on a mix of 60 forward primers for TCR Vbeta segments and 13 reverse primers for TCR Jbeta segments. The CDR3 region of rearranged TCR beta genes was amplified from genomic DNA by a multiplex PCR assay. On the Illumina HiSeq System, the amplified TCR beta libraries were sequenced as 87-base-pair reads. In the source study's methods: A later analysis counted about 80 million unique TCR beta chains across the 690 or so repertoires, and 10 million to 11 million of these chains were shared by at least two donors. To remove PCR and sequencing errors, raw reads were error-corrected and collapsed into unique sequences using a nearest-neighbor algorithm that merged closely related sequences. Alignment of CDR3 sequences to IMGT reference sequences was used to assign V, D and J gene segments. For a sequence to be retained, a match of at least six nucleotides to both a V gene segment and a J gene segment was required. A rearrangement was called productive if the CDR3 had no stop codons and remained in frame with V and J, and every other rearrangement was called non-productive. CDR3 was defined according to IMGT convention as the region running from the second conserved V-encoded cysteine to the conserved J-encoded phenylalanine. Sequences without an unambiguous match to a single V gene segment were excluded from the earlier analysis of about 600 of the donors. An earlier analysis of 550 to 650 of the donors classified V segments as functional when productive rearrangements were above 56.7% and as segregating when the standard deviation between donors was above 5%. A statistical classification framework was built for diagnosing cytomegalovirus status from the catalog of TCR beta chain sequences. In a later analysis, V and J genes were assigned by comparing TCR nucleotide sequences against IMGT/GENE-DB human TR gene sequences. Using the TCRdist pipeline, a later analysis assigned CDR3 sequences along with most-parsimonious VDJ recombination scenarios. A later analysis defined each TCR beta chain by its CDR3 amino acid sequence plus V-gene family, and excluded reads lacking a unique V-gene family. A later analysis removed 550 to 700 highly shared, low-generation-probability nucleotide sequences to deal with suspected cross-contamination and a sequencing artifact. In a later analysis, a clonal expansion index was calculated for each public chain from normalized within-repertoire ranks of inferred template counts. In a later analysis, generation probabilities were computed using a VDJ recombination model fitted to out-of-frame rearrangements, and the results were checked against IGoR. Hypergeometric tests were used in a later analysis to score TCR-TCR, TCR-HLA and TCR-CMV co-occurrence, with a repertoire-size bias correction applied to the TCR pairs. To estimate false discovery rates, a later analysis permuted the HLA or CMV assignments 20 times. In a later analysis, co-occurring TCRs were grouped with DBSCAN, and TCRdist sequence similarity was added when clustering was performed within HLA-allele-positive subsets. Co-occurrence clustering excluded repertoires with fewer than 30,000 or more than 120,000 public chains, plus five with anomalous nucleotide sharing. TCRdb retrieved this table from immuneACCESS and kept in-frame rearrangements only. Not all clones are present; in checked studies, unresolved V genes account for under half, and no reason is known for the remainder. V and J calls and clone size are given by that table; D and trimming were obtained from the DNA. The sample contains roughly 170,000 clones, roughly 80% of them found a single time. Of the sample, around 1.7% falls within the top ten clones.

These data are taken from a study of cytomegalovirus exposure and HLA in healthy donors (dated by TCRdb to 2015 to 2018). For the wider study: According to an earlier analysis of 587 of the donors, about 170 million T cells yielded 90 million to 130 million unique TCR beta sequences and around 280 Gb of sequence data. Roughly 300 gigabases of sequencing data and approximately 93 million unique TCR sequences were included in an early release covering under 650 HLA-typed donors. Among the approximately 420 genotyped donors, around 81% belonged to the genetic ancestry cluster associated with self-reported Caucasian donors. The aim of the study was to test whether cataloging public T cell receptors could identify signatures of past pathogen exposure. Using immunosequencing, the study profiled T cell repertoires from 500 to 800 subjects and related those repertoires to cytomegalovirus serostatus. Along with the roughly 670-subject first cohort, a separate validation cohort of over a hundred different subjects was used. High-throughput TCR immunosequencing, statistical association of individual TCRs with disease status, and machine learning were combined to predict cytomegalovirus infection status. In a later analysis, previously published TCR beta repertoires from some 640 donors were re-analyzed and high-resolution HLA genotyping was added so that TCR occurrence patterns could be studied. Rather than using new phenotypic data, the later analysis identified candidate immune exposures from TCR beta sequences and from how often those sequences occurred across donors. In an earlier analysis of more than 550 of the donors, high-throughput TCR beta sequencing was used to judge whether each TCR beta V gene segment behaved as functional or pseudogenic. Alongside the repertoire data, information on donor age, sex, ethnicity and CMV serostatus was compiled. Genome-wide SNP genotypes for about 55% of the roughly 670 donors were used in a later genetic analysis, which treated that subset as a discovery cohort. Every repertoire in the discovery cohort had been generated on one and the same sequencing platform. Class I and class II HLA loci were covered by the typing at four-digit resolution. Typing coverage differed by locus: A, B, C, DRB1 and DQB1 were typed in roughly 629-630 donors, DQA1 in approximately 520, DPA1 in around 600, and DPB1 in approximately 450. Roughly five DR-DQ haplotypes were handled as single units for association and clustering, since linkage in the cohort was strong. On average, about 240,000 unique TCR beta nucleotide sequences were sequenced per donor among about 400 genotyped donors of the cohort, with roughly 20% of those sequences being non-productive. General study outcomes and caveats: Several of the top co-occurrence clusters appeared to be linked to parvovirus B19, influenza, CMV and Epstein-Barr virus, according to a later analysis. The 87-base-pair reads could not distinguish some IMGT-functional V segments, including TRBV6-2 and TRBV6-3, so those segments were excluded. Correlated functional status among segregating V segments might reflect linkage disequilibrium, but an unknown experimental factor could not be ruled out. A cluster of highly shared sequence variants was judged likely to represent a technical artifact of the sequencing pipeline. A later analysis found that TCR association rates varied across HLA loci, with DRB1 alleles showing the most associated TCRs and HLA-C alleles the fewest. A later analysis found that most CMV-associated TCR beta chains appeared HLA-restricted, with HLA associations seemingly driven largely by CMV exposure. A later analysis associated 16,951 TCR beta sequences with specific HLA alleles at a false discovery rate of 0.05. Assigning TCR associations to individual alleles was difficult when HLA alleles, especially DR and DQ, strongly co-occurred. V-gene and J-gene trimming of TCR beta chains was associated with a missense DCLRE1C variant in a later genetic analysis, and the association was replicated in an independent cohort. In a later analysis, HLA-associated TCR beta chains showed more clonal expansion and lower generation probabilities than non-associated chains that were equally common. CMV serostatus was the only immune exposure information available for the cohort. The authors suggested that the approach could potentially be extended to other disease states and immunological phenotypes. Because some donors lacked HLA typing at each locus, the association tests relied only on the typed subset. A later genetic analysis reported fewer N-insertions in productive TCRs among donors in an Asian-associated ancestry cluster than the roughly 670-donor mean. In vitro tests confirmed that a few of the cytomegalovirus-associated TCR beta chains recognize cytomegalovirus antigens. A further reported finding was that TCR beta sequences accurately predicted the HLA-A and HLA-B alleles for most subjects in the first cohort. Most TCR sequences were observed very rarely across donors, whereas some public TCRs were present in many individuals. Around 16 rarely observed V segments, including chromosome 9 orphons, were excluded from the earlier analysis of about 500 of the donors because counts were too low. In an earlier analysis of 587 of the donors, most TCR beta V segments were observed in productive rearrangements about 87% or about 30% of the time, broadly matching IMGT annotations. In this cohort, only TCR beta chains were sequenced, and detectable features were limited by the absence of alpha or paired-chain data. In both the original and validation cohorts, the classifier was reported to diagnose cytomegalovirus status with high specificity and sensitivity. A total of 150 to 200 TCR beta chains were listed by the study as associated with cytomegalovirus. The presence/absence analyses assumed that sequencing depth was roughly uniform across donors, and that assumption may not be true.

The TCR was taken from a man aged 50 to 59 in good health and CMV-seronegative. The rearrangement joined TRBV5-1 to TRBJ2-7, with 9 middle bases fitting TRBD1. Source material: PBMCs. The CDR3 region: CASSLGTGAEQYF. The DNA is TGCGCCAGCAGCTTGGGGACAGGGGCCGAGCAGTACTTC.